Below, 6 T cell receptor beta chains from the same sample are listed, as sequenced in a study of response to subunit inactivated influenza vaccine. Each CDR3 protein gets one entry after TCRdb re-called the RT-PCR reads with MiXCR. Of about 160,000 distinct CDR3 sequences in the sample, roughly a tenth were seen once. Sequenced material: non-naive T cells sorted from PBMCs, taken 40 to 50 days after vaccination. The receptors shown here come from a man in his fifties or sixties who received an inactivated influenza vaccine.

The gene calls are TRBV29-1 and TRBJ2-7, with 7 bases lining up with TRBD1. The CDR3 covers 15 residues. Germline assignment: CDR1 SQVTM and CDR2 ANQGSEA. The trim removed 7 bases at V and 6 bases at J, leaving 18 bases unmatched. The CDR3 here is CSASTKTGVISEQYF. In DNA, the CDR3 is TGCAGCGCATCGACAAAAACAGGGGTCATCTCCGAGCAGTACTTC.

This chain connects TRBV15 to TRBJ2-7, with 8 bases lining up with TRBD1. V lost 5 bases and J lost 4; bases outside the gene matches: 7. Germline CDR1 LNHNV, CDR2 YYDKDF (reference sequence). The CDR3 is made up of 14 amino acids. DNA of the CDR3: TGTGCCACCAGCGGACAGGGTTCCCGTTACGAGCAGTACTTC. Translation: CATSGQGSRYEQYF.

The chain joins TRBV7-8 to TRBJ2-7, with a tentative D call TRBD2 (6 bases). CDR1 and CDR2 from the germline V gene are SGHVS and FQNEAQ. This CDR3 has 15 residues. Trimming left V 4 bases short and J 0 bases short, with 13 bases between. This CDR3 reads CASSYIGTGSYEQYF. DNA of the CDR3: TGTGCCAGCAGCTATATAGGGACTGGCTCCTACGAGCAGTACTTC. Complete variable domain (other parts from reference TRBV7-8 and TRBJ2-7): GAGVSQSPRYKVAKRGQDVALRCDPISGHVSLFWYQQALGQGPEFLTYFQNEAQLDKSGLPSDRFFAERPEGSVSTLKIQRTQQEDSAVYLCASSYIGTGSYEQYFGPGTRLTVT.

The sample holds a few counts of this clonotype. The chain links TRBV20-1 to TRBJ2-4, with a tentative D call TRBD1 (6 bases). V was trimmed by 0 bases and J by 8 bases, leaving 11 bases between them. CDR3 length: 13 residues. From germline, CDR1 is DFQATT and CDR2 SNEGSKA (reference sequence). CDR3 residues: CSARDGTGYIQYF. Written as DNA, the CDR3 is TGCAGTGCTAGAGATGGAACAGGGTACATTCAGTACTTC.

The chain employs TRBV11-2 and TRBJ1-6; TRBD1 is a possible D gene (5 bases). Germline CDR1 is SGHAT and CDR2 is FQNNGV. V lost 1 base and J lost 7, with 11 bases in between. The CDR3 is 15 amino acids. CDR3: CASSLVTGQNSPLHF. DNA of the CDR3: TGTGCCAGCAGCTTAGTCACGGGGCAAAATTCACCCCTCCACTTT.

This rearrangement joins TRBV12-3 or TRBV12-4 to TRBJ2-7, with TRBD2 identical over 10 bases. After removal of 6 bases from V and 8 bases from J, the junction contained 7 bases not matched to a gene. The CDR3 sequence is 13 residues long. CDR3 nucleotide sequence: TGTGCCAGCAGCCTCCTAGCGGGGGCCAAGCAGTACTTC. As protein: CASSLLAGAKQYF.